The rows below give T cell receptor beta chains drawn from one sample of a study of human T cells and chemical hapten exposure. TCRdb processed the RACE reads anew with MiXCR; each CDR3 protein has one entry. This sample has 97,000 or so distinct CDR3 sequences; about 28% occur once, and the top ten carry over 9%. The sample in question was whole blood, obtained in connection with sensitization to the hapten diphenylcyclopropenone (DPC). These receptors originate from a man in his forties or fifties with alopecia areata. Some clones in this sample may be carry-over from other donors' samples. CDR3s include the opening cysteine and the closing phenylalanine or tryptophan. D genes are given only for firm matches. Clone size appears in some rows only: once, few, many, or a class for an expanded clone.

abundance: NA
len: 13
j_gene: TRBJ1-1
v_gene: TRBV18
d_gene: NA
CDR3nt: TGTGCCAGCTCTCACAGGGTAAACACTGAAGCTTTCTTT
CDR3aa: CASSHRVNTEAFF

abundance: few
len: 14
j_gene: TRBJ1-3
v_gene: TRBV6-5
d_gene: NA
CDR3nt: TGTGCCAGCAGAGTGGGCGGCTCTGGAAACACCATATATTTT
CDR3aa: CASRVGGSGNTIYF

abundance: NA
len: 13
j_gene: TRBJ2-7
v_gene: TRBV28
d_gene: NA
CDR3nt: TGTGCCAGCAGTTTAGGAGGGAACTACGAGCAGTACTTC
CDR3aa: CASSLGGNYEQYF

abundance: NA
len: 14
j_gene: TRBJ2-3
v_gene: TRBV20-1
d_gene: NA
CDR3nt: TGCAGTGCTAGAGGGGCCTGGGGCACAGATACGCAGTATTTT
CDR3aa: CSARGAWGTDTQYF

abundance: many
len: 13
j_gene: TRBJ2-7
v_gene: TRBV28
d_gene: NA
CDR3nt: TGTGCCAGCAGCTCCGATCACCACCGGGTACAGTACTTC
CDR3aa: CASSSDHHRVQYF

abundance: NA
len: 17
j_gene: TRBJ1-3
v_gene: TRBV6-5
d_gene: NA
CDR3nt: TGTGCCAGCAGTTGGCGGACACCCGACGGCCCTGGAAACACCATATATTTT
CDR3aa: CASSWRTPDGPGNTIYF

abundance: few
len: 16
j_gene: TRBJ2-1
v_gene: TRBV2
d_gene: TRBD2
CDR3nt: TGTGCCAGCAGGCTCTCCGGGACTAGCGGGGATAATGAGCAGTTCTTC
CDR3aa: CASRLSGTSGDNEQFF

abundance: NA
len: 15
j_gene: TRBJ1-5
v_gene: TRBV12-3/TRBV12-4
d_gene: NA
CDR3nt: TGTGCCAGCAGTTTGAGTAGGGGATCATATCAGCCCCAGCATTTT
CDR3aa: CASSLSRGSYQPQHF

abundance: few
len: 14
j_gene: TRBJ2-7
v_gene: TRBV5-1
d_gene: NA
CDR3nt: TGCGCCAGCAGCCCCAGAGGGCATCCGTACGAGCAGTACTTC
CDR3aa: CASSPRGHPYEQYF

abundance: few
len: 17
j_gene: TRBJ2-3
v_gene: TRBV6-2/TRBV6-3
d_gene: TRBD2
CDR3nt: TGTGCCAGCAGTTACCAGAGGACTAGCGGAAGCACAGATACGCAGTATTTT
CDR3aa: CASSYQRTSGSTDTQYF

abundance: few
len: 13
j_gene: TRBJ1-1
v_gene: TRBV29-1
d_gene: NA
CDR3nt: TGCAGCGTCCAGGGACGTTTGAACACTGAAGCTTTCTTT
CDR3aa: CSVQGRLNTEAFF

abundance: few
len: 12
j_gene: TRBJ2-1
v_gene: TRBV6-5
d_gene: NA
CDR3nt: TGTGCCAGCAGTTACTCACGGGGCCCCCTGTTCTTC
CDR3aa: CASSYSRGPLFF

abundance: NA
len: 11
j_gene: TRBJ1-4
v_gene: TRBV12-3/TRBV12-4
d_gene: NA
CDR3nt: TGTGCCAGCAGTTTTGCGGAAAAACTGTTTTTT
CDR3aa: CASSFAEKLFF

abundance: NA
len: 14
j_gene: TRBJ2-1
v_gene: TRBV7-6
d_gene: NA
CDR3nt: TGTGCCAGCAGCTTAGGTCTAGCGTATGATGAGCAGTTCTTC
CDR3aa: CASSLGLAYDEQFF

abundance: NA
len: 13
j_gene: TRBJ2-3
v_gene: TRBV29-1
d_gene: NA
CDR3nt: TGCAGCGTCTCCAATGCAGGCCCAGATACGCAGTATTTT
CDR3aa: CSVSNAGPDTQYF

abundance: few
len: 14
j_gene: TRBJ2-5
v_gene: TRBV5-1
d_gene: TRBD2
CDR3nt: TGCGCCAGCAGCTTGGTCGGGAGGGCTGAGACCCAGTACTTC
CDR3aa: CASSLVGRAETQYF

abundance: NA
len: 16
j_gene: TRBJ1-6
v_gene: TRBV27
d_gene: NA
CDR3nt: TGTGCCAGCAGTTTTGTCCCGAGAAACTATAATTCACCCCTCCACTTT
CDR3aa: CASSFVPRNYNSPLHF

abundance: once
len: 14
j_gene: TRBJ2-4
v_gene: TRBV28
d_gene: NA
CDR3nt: TGTGCCAGCAGTCGCAACCTAGCCAAAAACATTCAGTACTTC
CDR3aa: CASSRNLAKNIQYF

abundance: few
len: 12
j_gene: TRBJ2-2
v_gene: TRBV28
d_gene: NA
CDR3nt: TGTGCCAGCAGTTTAATAGCCGGGGAGCTGTTTTTT
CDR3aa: CASSLIAGELFF

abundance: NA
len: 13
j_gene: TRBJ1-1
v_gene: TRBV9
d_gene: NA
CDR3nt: TGTGCCAGCAGCGTAGGGGGTTACACTGAAGCTTTCTTT
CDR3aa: CASSVGGYTEAFF

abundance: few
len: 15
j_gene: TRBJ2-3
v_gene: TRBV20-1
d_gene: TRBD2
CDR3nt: TGCAGTGCTTCCCTTGGGGGAGGGAGTTCAGATACGCAGTATTTT
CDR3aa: CSASLGGGSSDTQYF

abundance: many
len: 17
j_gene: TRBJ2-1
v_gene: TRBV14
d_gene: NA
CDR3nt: TGTGCCAGCAGCCAAGATGACCCGGGGGGCCGCCCGGGAGAGCAGTTCTTC
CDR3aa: CASSQDDPGGRPGEQFF

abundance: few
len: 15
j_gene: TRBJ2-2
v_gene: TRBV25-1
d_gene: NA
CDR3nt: TGTGCCAGCATGACAACGGGGCGGAACACCGGGGAGCTGTTTTTT
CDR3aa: CASMTTGRNTGELFF

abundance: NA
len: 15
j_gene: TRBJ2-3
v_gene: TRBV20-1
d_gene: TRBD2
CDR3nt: TGCAGTGCTAGAGTCCTAGCGGGAGCTCGGGATACGCAGTATTTT
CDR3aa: CSARVLAGARDTQYF

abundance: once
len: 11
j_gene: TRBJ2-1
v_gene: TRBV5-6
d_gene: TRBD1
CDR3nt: TGTGCCAGCAGCTTAAGGGACAGACAGTTCTTC
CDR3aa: CASSLRDRQFF

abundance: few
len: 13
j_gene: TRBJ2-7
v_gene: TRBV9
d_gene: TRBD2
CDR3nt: TGTGCCAGCAGCGTAGGCGGGAGCTACGAGCAGTACTTC
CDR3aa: CASSVGGSYEQYF

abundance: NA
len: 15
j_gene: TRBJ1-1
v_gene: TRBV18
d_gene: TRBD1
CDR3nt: TGTGCCAGCTCACCCGCTCGCCGGGACAGGGGAGAAGCTTTCTTT
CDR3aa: CASSPARRDRGEAFF

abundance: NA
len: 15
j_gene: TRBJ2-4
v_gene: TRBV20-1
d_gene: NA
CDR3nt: TGCAGTGCCCTTCTACTAGCCTCAGCCAAAAACATTCAGTACTTC
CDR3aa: CSALLLASAKNIQYF

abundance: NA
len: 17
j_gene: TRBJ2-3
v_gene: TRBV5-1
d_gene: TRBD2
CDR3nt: TGCGCCAGCAGCTGGGGAGGGACTAGCGGGAGCTCAGATACGCAGTATTTT
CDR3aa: CASSWGGTSGSSDTQYF

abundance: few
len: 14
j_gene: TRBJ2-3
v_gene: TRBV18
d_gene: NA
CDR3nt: TGTGCCAGCTCACCTACCGTTAGCACAGATACGCAGTATTTT
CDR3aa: CASSPTVSTDTQYF

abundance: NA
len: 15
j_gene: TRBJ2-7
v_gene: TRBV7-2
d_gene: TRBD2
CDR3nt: TGTGCCAGCAGCCCCCAACTAGCGACCCGATACGAGCAGTACTTC
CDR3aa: CASSPQLATRYEQYF

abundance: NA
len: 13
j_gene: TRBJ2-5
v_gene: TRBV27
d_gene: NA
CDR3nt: TGTGCCAGCAGTTTTCAGAGGATTGGGACCCAGTACTTC
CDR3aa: CASSFQRIGTQYF

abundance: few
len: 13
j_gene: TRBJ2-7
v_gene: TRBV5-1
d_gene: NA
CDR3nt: TGCGCCAGCAGCTCTGGACTGAAGTACGAGCAGTACTTC
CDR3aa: CASSSGLKYEQYF

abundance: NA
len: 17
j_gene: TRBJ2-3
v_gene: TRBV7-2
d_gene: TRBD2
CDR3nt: TGTGCCAGCAGCTCTTTAGCGGGAGGGCCCTCGGGAGATACGCAGTATTTT
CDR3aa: CASSSLAGGPSGDTQYF

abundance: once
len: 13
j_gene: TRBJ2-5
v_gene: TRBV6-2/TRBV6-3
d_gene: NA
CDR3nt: TGTGCCACCGGGGCGGGTGAGCAAGAGACCCAGTATTTC
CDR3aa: CATGAGEQETQYF

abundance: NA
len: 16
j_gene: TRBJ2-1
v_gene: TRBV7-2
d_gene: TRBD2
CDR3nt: TGTGCCAGCAGCTTAGTAGTGGCGGGAGGTTACAATGAGCAGTTCTTC
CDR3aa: CASSLVVAGGYNEQFF

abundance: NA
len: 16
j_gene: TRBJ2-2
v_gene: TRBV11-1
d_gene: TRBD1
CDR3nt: TGTGCCAGCAGCGCCACAGGGGGCAGGAACACCGGGGAGCTGTTTTTT
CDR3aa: CASSATGGRNTGELFF

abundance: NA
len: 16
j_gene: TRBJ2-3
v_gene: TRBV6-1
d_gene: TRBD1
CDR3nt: TGTGCCAGCAGTGCCGGACAGGGGGCAGAGACAGATACGCAGTATTTT
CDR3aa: CASSAGQGAETDTQYF

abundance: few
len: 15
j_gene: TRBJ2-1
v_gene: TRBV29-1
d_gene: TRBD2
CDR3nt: TGCAGCGTTTCGAAGGCGGGAGGGAGCTACAATGAGCAGTTCTTC
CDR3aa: CSVSKAGGSYNEQFF

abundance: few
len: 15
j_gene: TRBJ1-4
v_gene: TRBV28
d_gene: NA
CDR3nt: TGTGCCAGCAGCCAAATGAACAGGGTTGATGAAAAACTGTTTTTT
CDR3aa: CASSQMNRVDEKLFF

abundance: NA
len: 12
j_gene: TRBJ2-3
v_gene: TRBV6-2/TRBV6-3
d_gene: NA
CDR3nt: TGTGCCAGCAGTAAACAGGAAGATACGCAGTATTTT
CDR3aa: CASSKQEDTQYF

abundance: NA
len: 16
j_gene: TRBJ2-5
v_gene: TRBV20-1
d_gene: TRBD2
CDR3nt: TGCAGTGCTAATGGGGGAGCGGGAGGCCGCCAAGAGACCCAGTACTTC
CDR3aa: CSANGGAGGRQETQYF

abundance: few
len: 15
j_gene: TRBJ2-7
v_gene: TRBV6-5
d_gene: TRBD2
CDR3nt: TGTGCCAGCAGTTGGGGGGGGGATTCCTCCTACGAGCAGTACTTC
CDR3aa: CASSWGGDSSYEQYF

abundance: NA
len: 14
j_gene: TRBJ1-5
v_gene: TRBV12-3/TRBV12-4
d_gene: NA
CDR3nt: TGTGCCAGCAGTTCCGAGGGGGGCAATCAGCCCCAGCATTTT
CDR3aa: CASSSEGGNQPQHF

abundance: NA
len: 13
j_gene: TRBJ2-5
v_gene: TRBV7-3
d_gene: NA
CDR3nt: TGTGCCAGCAGTTTAGCCAACCAAGAGACCCAGTACTTC
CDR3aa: CASSLANQETQYF

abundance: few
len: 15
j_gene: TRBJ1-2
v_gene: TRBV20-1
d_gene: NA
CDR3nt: TGCAGTGCTAGAGCTGGCCCGGGGCCTGGCTATGGCTACACCTTC
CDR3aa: CSARAGPGPGYGYTF

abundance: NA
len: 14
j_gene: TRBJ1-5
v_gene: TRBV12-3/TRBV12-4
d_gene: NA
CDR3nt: TGTGCCAGCAGTTTACGACCTAACAATCAGCCCCAGCATTTT
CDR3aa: CASSLRPNNQPQHF

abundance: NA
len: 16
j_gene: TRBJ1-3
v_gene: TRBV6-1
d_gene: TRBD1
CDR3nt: TGTGCCAGCAGTTACTTCCAGGGGGACTCTGGAAACACCATATATTTT
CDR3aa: CASSYFQGDSGNTIYF

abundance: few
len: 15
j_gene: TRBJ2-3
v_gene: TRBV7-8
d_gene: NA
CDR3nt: TGTGCCAGCAGCTTAGTACTACTGAGCACAGATACGCAGTATTTT
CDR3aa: CASSLVLLSTDTQYF

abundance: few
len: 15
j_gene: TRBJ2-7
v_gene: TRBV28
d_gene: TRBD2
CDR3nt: TGTGCCAGCAGTTTACGCGGGAGCACCGACCACGAGCAGTACTTC
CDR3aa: CASSLRGSTDHEQYF

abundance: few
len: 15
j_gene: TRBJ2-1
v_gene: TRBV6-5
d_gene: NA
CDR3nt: TGTGCCAGCAGTGAAGACAGGAGCTCCTACAATGAGCAGTTCTTC
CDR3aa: CASSEDRSSYNEQFF

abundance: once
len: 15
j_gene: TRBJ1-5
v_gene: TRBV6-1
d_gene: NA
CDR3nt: TGTGCCAGCAGTGAAGCGGGAGGGAAGGATCAGCCCCAGCATTTT
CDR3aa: CASSEAGGKDQPQHF

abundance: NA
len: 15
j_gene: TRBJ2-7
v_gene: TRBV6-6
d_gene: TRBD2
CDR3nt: TGTGCCAGCAATCGACTAGCGGGAGGGTACTACGAGCAGTACTTC
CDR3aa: CASNRLAGGYYEQYF

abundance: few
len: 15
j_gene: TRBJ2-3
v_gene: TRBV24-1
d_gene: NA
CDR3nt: TGTGCCACCAGTGATGCAGGTCAGGGCACAGATACGCAGTATTTT
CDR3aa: CATSDAGQGTDTQYF

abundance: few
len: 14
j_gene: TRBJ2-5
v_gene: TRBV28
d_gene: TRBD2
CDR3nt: TGTGCCAGTACCCTAGCGGGACCCTTAGGGGCCCAGTACTTC
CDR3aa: CASTLAGPLGAQYF